This TCR beta chain originates from a study of cytomegalovirus exposure and HLA in healthy donors. It was with 60 Vbeta and 13 Jbeta primers that the PCR ran. Libraries were prepared by immunoSEQ multiplex PCR; TCRdb keeps only in-frame clonotypes and omits some of them. The table has under 150,000 clones, over 60% seen once. The donors (healthy individuals) were bone marrow donors. Regarding the study as a whole: An Asian-associated ancestry cluster reportedly showed fewer N-insertions than the roughly 670-donor mean in a later analysis. Some V segments, including TRBV6-2 and TRBV6-3, were excluded as indistinguishable.

A note on this clone: The antigen remains undetermined.

Germline trimming cut 4 bases from V and 8 bases from J; bases unmatched to any gene: 11. The CDR3 loop spans 17 amino acids. Germline lookup yields CDR1 SGHDT and CDR2 YYEEEE. The sequenced material came from PBMCs. The TCR sequence derives from a man aged 40-50 years in good health and CMV-seropositive. The chain uses TRBV5-6 and TRBJ2-1, with 14 bases that match TRBD2. The CDR3: CASSTGTSGSRVDEQFF. The CDR3 DNA reads TGTGCCAGCAGCACAGGGACTAGCGGGAGCCGAGTAGATGAGCAGTTCTTC.